A selection of T cell receptor beta chains follows, all from one sample in a study of OX40 agonist ivuxolimab in advanced cancers. Profiled with immunoSEQ multiplex PCR; TCRdb holds only in-frame clones, not every one. Among about 58,000 clones, approximately 83% were seen once, and the ten largest hold almost 1.5%. This specimen consisted of CD4+ or CD8+ T cells sorted from blood, obtained in a trial of the OX40 agonist ivuxolimab. Receptor source: an adult with an advanced solid tumor such as melanoma, head and neck, liver or kidney cancer. Each CDR3 is given with its conserved first and last residue. Each record gives: CDR3 DNA, CDR3 protein, clone size, J gene, D gene, V gene. D genes are given only for firm matches. Clone size appears in some rows only: once, few, many, or a class for an expanded clone.

TGTGCCAGCAGCCCCAGGACGGATTCAGGCTACACCTTC,CASSPRTDSGYTF,NA,TRBJ1-2,NA,TRBV7-6
TGTGCCAGCAGCTGGGGTGAAGAGACCCAGTACTTC,CASSWGEETQYF,NA,TRBJ2-5,NA,TRBV11-3
TGTGCCAGCAGTACCCCCAGCGGGGGGTGGGATGAGCAGTTCTTC,CASSTPSGGWDEQFF,NA,TRBJ2-1,TRBD2,TRBV5-6
TGTGCCAGCAGCTCCCCGGCGGGCTCCAGCTCTGGAAACACCATATATTTT,CASSSPAGSSSGNTIYF,NA,TRBJ1-3,NA,TRBV11-2
TGTGCCAGCAGCTTAGTCCAGGCCGATCAGCCCCAGCATTTT,CASSLVQADQPQHF,NA,TRBJ1-5,NA,TRBV7-2
TGTGCCAGTAATGGGGGCTGGGGCTACACCTTC,CASNGGWGYTF,NA,TRBJ1-2,NA,TRBV19
TGTGCCAGCAGCTTAGTGAGGAACACTGAAGCTTTCTTT,CASSLVRNTEAFF,NA,TRBJ1-1,NA,TRBV7-2
TGTGCCAGCAGCTTAAGTGGTGGCGGTGCGTCGGGTTCACCCCTCCACTTT,CASSLSGGGASGSPLHF,NA,TRBJ1-6,NA,TRBV7-3
TGTGCCAGCAGCTTAGGGGCTAGGGACAGACTAACCTACGAGCAGTACTTC,CASSLGARDRLTYEQYF,NA,TRBJ2-7,TRBD1,TRBV7-9
TGTGCCTGGACCGGAGCTAATTCACCCCTCCACTTT,CAWTGANSPLHF,NA,TRBJ1-6,NA,TRBV30
TGTGCCAGCAGTCTAGCCCTTAATGAAAAACTGTTTTTT,CASSLALNEKLFF,NA,TRBJ1-4,NA,TRBV7-9
TGTGCCAGCAGGGAGCAACGAAAGAGGGGCTATGGCTACACCTTC,CASREQRKRGYGYTF,NA,TRBJ1-2,NA,TRBV11-2
TGTGCCAGCAGCTTAGCAGGGAACACTGAAGCTTTCTTT,CASSLAGNTEAFF,NA,TRBJ1-1,NA,TRBV7-3
TGTGCCAGCAGCCGGCCCGGGACAGGGGGCGCAAATGGCTACACCTTC,CASSRPGTGGANGYTF,NA,TRBJ1-2,TRBD1,TRBV7-2
TGTGCCAGTGGACTAGCGGGAGGGACAGATACGCAGTATTTT,CASGLAGGTDTQYF,NA,TRBJ2-3,TRBD2,TRBV27
TGTGCCAGCAGCCTCACAGGGGCGGCAACTAATGAAAAACTGTTTTTT,CASSLTGAATNEKLFF,NA,TRBJ1-4,TRBD1,TRBV7-8
TGTGCCAGCAGCCCGTCTGTGAGCTCCTACAATGAGCAGTTCTTC,CASSPSVSSYNEQFF,NA,TRBJ2-1,NA,TRBV5-4
TGTGCCAGCAGCCAAGAATTGGCGAGCGGGAGGCAAGAGACCCAGTACTTC,CASSQELASGRQETQYF,NA,TRBJ2-5,TRBD2,TRBV14
TGCGCCAGCAGCTTGGATAGCGGGAGTAACACAGATACGCAGTATTTT,CASSLDSGSNTDTQYF,NA,TRBJ2-3,TRBD2,TRBV5-1
TGTGCCAGCAGTTTGAATGAAAAACTGTTTTTT,CASSLNEKLFF,once,TRBJ1-4,NA,TRBV28
TGTGCCAGTAGAGGGGGGGGCAATAGCAATCAGCCCCAGCATTTT,CASRGGGNSNQPQHF,NA,TRBJ1-5,NA,TRBV19
TGTGCCAGCAGCAGACTTGGAAGTAACTATGGCTACACCTTC,CASSRLGSNYGYTF,NA,TRBJ1-2,NA,TRBV21-1
TGTGCCAGCAGCGTCACGGGACAGGGGAACACTGAAGCTTTCTTT,CASSVTGQGNTEAFF,NA,TRBJ1-1,TRBD1,TRBV11-2
TGCGCCAGCAGCCAACCCTTCGGGGCGACGGGCTCCTACGAGCAGTACTTC,CASSQPFGATGSYEQYF,NA,TRBJ2-7,NA,TRBV4-1
TGTGCCAGCAGCAAAGTCCGGACAGGGAGTCAGCCCCAGCATTTT,CASSKVRTGSQPQHF,NA,TRBJ1-5,NA,TRBV21-1
TGTGCCTGGAGTGCCGGGAAGGGATACGGCTACACCTTC,CAWSAGKGYGYTF,once,TRBJ1-2,NA,TRBV30
TGTGCCTGGAGGAGATCGACAGGGTTCACTGAAGCTTTCTTT,CAWRRSTGFTEAFF,NA,TRBJ1-1,TRBD1,TRBV30
TGTGCCAGCAGCTCGGAGGGACGGGTCAATTCACCCCTCCACTTT,CASSSEGRVNSPLHF,NA,TRBJ1-6,NA,TRBV14
TGTGCCAGCAGCTACGCAGGGGTCACTGAAGCTTTCTTT,CASSYAGVTEAFF,NA,TRBJ1-1,NA,TRBV7-8
TGTGCCAGCAGCTTCTCACAGGGGGCGGGCTACGAGCAGTACTTC,CASSFSQGAGYEQYF,NA,TRBJ2-7,TRBD1,TRBV7-3
TGTGCCAGCAGCCTACGATCCTCGAACTGGGGTCCGATCGGAAACACCATATATTTT,CASSLRSSNWGPIGNTIYF,NA,TRBJ1-3,NA,TRBV7-9
TGCGCCAGCAGCTTGTCAGGTACCTACGAGCAGTACTTC,CASSLSGTYEQYF,NA,TRBJ2-7,NA,TRBV5-1
TGTGCCAGCAGCGCCGACAGGGGATCGAACACTGAAGCTTTCTTT,CASSADRGSNTEAFF,NA,TRBJ1-1,TRBD1,TRBV6-1
TGTGCCTCCGGGACAATAACCTACGAGCAGTACTTC,CASGTITYEQYF,NA,TRBJ2-7,NA,TRBV10-3
TGTGCCAGCAGCTTTGCGGACAGGGCAGCGGGAAACACCATATATTTT,CASSFADRAAGNTIYF,NA,TRBJ1-3,TRBD1,TRBV7-9
TGCGCCAGCAGCATTTTGAATTCACCCCTCCACTTT,CASSILNSPLHF,NA,TRBJ1-6,NA,TRBV5-1
TGCGCCAGCAGCTTAAACAGGGGGGAGACCCAGTACTTC,CASSLNRGETQYF,NA,TRBJ2-5,TRBD1,TRBV5-1
TGTGCCAGCAGCTCCCGGACAGGGATGGACTACGAGCAGTACTTC,CASSSRTGMDYEQYF,NA,TRBJ2-7,TRBD1,TRBV7-2
TGCGCCAGCAGCCAAGGGGCGGGGCGGCCCGGGGAGCTGTTTTTT,CASSQGAGRPGELFF,NA,TRBJ2-2,NA,TRBV4-3
TGTGCCAGTAGTCCCGGGACAGCTGGCGAGCAGTACTTC,CASSPGTAGEQYF,NA,TRBJ2-7,TRBD1,TRBV19
TGTGCCTGGAGGGAACAGGGTAACACCGGGGAGCTGTTTTTT,CAWREQGNTGELFF,NA,TRBJ2-2,NA,TRBV30
TGTGCCATAGGGGACGAGGACACCGGGGAGCTGTTTTTT,CAIGDEDTGELFF,NA,TRBJ2-2,NA,TRBV7-3
TGTGCCAGCAGTATCGACAGGACCCCTAACTATGGCTACACCTTC,CASSIDRTPNYGYTF,NA,TRBJ1-2,NA,TRBV6-5
TGTGCCAGCTCGTATGGACAGGGCCAACAGCCCCAGCATTTT,CASSYGQGQQPQHF,few,TRBJ1-5,TRBD1,TRBV18
TGTGCCAGCAGTTCGCCGGGACAGGGGAATCAGCCCCAGCATTTT,CASSSPGQGNQPQHF,NA,TRBJ1-5,TRBD1,TRBV6-6
TGTGCCAGCAGCTTAGGGACAGGGGGCAGTGCAGATACGCAGTATTTT,CASSLGTGGSADTQYF,NA,TRBJ2-3,TRBD1,TRBV7-3
TGTGCCAGCAGCCCTAAAACCGGGGGAACTGGAAACACCATATATTTT,CASSPKTGGTGNTIYF,few,TRBJ1-3,NA,TRBV21-1
TGTGCCAGCAGCACGACTAGCGGGAGTTACGAGCAGTACTTC,CASSTTSGSYEQYF,once,TRBJ2-7,TRBD2,TRBV11-2
TGTGCCAGCAGCAAAGGACAAAACACTGAAGCTTTCTTT,CASSKGQNTEAFF,NA,TRBJ1-1,NA,TRBV7-3
TGTGCCAGCAGCCACCGCAGGGCTCAGGGAGAGACCCAGTACTTC,CASSHRRAQGETQYF,NA,TRBJ2-5,NA,TRBV7-2
TGTGCCAGCACTCCCGAGCCGGGAAGGGCCTCCTACGAGCAGTACTTC,CASTPEPGRASYEQYF,NA,TRBJ2-7,NA,TRBV5-8
TGTGCCAGCTCTAACATTGGACAGGGGGATGAAAAACTGTTTTTT,CASSNIGQGDEKLFF,NA,TRBJ1-4,TRBD1,TRBV18